This paragraph reports one TCR beta chain. CDR1 is PRHDT and CDR2 is FYEKMQ in the germline V gene (reference sequence). The CDR3 sequence is 15 residues long. V lost 5 bases and J lost 0, with 14 bases in between. This entry is derived from a study of CD8+ T cells in alopecia areata. RNA was isolated and reverse transcribed to cDNA, the sequencing template. Assay used: immunoSEQ multiplex PCR; TCRdb lists only in-frame clones, some missing. The sample has roughly 110,000 clones, about three fifths seen once. Specified treatment: oral pan-JAK inhibitor, 5-10 mg twice daily. Sequences were derived from CD8+ T cells sorted from blood, sampled at week 24, from a patient treated with tofacitinib. This sequence was found in a human donor with alopecia areata. This sequence joins TRBV13 and TRBJ2-7; the D is unclear. The CDR3 bases are TGTGCCAGCAGCAATGCCGGGTATAGCTCCTACGAGCAGTACTTC. Translated, it gives CASSNAGYSSYEQYF.